A selection of T cell receptor beta chains follows, all from one sample in a study of Ad26.COV2.S vaccination and SARS-CoV-2 variants. Sequenced by immunoSEQ multiplex PCR; TCRdb stores in-frame clones only, minus some. This sample carries fewer than 400,000 clones, approximately 91% of them seen once, and the ten largest clones take approximately 1.9%. The specimen was peripheral blood, collected in a trial of Ad26.COV2.S vaccine versus placebo. These receptor sequences come from a person aged 18-65 years who received the Ad26.COV2.S COVID-19 vaccine or a placebo. CDR3s include the opening cysteine and the closing phenylalanine or tryptophan. The D gene is left open where the match is weak.

CDR3aa,j_gene,d_gene,v_gene
CASSLGLAGVKAQFF,TRBJ2-1,TRBD2,TRBV28
CASSQGKTYEQYF,TRBJ2-7,-,TRBV4-2
CARRQGGGYTF,TRBJ1-2,TRBD1,TRBV2
CASSQQAGRNEQFF,TRBJ2-1,TRBD2,TRBV3-1/TRBV3-2
CASSLRQGIGSPLHF,TRBJ1-6,-,TRBV28
CASSIASPLNQPQHF,TRBJ1-5,-,TRBV19
CASSQEYGASMNTEAFF,TRBJ1-1,-,TRBV14
CASSRGGLTYEQYF,TRBJ2-7,-,TRBV6-2/TRBV6-3
CASSYDTQETQYF,TRBJ2-5,-,TRBV6-2/TRBV6-3
CASVWDRGTEAFF,TRBJ1-1,TRBD1,TRBV5-4
CASREGLAGSYEQYF,TRBJ2-7,TRBD2,TRBV6-5
CASYQGTQPQHF,TRBJ1-5,-,TRBV28
CASSEALQGGNGYTF,TRBJ1-2,-,TRBV6-1
CASKKDRYGGGYTF,TRBJ1-2,-,TRBV2
CASSSHLTGLSSYEQYF,TRBJ2-7,-,TRBV23-1
CVRSLEVIRTLNYGYTF,TRBJ1-2,-,TRBV7-5
CASSPLKNIQYF,TRBJ2-4,-,TRBV12-3/TRBV12-4
CAISDVGTGYGYTF,TRBJ1-2,TRBD1,TRBV10-3
CASSLTGVSEQFF,TRBJ2-1,-,TRBV7-7
CASRTTGQGDTEAFF,TRBJ1-1,TRBD1,TRBV10-2
CASRGTSGATGELFF,TRBJ2-2,TRBD2,TRBV2
CASSEQGVGNTIYF,TRBJ1-3,-,TRBV6-1
CATRPGANVLTF,TRBJ2-6,-,TRBV10-3
CASRRNEGTEAFF,TRBJ1-1,-,TRBV5-1
CASVRGNTQYF,TRBJ2-3,TRBD1,TRBV27
CASSERGANEKLFF,TRBJ1-4,-,TRBV10-1
CASRQGRSEQYF,TRBJ2-7,-,TRBV28
CASMGSRGVYSYEQYF,TRBJ2-7,-,TRBV27
CASSPRLDSEQYF,TRBJ2-7,-,TRBV7-8
CASSSLTRYAGELFF,TRBJ2-2,-,TRBV7-8
CASSSAGTSGISETQYF,TRBJ2-5,TRBD2,TRBV5-4
CAISKALNSPLHF,TRBJ1-6,-,TRBV10-3
CASTRPGSGEQYF,TRBJ2-7,-,TRBV7-9
CASSFSNNQPQHF,TRBJ1-5,-,TRBV28
CASSPQWSRNYGYTF,TRBJ1-2,-,TRBV6-5
CASSLQETQYF,TRBJ2-5,-,TRBV7-2
CASSPSGGQDTGELFF,TRBJ2-2,-,TRBV9
CASRLDSPVQPQHF,TRBJ1-5,-,TRBV28
CASSTHRIPSYEQYF,TRBJ2-7,-,TRBV2
CASSQWDGNDEQYF,TRBJ2-7,-,TRBV5-1
CASSQDIRGQGGRETQYF,TRBJ2-5,TRBD1,TRBV3-1/TRBV3-2